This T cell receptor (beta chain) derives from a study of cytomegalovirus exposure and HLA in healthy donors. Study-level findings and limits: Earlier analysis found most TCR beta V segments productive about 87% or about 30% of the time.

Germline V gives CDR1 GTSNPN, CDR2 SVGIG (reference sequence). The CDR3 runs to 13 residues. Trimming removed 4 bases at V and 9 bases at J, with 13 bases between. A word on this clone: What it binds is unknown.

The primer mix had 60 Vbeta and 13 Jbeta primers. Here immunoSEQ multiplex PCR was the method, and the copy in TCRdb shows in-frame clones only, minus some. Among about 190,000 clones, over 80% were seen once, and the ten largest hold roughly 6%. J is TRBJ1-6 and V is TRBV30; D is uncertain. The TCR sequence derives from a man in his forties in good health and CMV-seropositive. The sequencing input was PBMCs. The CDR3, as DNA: TGTGCCTGGACCGCGTCCGAAGTTTCACCCCTCCACTTT. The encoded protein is CAWTASEVSPLHF.